The 26 T cell receptor beta chains listed next were all sequenced from one sample in a study of somatic mutations in cytotoxic T cells in rheumatoid arthritis. Sequencing used immunoSEQ multiplex PCR; TCRdb keeps in-frame clones, though not all of them. The sample carries 12,000 or so clones, 70% to 80% recorded once. Sequencing input: CD8+ T cells sorted from blood. These receptors originate from a man aged 50-60 years in good health.

This clone appeared once. The chain links TRBV7-6 to TRBJ2-3; the match to TRBD2 covers 10 bases. The ends lost 0 bases at V and 2 bases at J; junction bases unmatched: 2. This CDR3 spans 16 amino acids. The V gene's germline CDR1 is SGHVS and CDR2 FNYEAQ. CDR3 in amino acids: CASSLALAGPTDTQYF. The CDR3 DNA sequence: TGTGCCAGCAGCTTAGCACTAGCGGGGCCCACAGATACGCAGTATTTT.

This clone was found a few times. The gene calls are TRBV10-2 and TRBJ2-7; possible D gene TRBD1, 5 bases. V gave up 6 bases and J gave up 3 bases, with 12 bases separating them. Germline V gene sequence: CDR1 WSHSY, CDR2 SAAADI. The CDR3 covers 13 residues. CDR3 residues: CASSPREIYEQYV. For the CDR3, the DNA is TGCGCCAGCAGCCCCAGGGAAATCTACGAGCAGTACGTC.

This clone has only one observation. V and J are TRBV7-8 and TRBJ2-5; D is perhaps TRBD2 (6 bases). Trimming took off 2 bases at V and 0 bases at J, with 7 bases between the two ends. The CDR3 loop spans 14 amino acids. The germline CDR1 and CDR2 sequences are SGHVS and FQNEAQ. Written as DNA, the CDR3 is TGTGCCAGCAGCTTACTAGCGTACCAAGAGACCCAGTACTTC. Residues: CASSLLAYQETQYF.

The rearrangement joins TRBV5-1 to TRBJ1-1; TRBD1 matches 12 bases. The CDR3 has 17 residues. The V and J ends lost 2 bases and 2 bases, in that order; junction bases with no gene match: 7. Germline loops: CDR1 SGHRS, CDR2 YFSETQ. CDR3 residues: CASSFGTGGYYNTEAFF. The CDR3 DNA is TGCGCCAGCAGCTTCGGGACAGGGGGCTATTATAACACTGAAGCTTTCTTT. Complete variable domain (other parts from reference TRBV5-1 and TRBJ1-1): KAGVTQTPRYLIKTRGQQVTLSCSPISGHRSVSWYQQTPGQGLQFLFEYFSETQRNKGNFPGRFSGRQFSNSRSEMNVSTLELGDSALYLCASSFGTGGYYNTEAFFGQGTRLTVV.

The chain employs TRBV6-1 and TRBJ1-4; D gene uncertain. V shed 2 bases and J shed 8 bases, with 6 bases lying between them. The CDR3 runs to 12 residues. Germline loops: CDR1 MNHNS, CDR2 SASEGT. The CDR3 nucleotides read TGTGCCAGCAGTGAATTTGGGGAAAAACTGTTTTTT. This gives the protein CASSEFGEKLFF.

The chain couples TRBV19 to TRBJ1-1, with a possible D match to TRBD1 (5 bases). The CDR3 extends over 14 amino acids. V lost 3 bases to trimming and J lost 2 bases, with 10 bases between them. CDR1 is LNHDA, CDR2 SQIVND, per germline (reference sequence). The CDR3 nucleotides read TGTGCCAGTAGTATCGGCCAGGGAAACACTGAAGCTTTCTTT. It codes for CASSIGQGNTEAFF.

This clone was detected a few times. V is TRBV7-2 and J is TRBJ1-5, with D unresolved. CDR1 and CDR2 (germline): SGHTA, FQGNSA. This CDR3 has 13 amino acids. V was shortened by 3 bases and J by 7 bases, with 10 bases between the two germline ends. The CDR3 sequence: CASSFTDGQPQHF. The CDR3 region has the DNA TGTGCCAGCAGCTTTACGGACGGCCAGCCCCAGCATTTT.

The chain is built from TRBV5-1 and TRBJ2-5; the match to TRBD2 covers 8 bases. CDR3 length equals 15 residues. Trimming at V came to 6 bases and at J to 4 bases, leaving 11 bases not matched to a gene. Per germline, CDR1 SGHRS and CDR2 YFSETQ. The CDR3 DNA is TGCGCCAGCACTCATCCCGGGGGGGTGGGAGAGACCCAGTACTTC. As protein: CASTHPGGVGETQYF. Supplemented by reference TRBV5-1 and TRBJ2-5, the full variable domain reads KAGVTQTPRYLIKTRGQQVTLSCSPISGHRSVSWYQQTPGQGLQFLFEYFSETQRNKGNFPGRFSGRQFSNSRSEMNVSTLELGDSALYLCASTHPGGVGETQYFGPGTRLLVL.

The sample holds a few counts of this clone. The rearrangement joins TRBV21-1 to TRBJ1-1. TRBV21-1 is a pseudogene. CDR3 size: 13 residues. CDR3 bases: TGTGCCAGCAGCAAAGGGGGGAACACTGAAGCTTTCTTT. Translated: CASSKGGNTEAFF.

The chain has TRBV30 and TRBJ2-7, with D perhaps TRBD2 (5 bases). Between the trimmed V and J ends, which lost 0 bases and 6 bases, there was a span of 6 bases. CDR1 and CDR2 (germline): GTSNPN, SVGIG (reference sequence). This CDR3 has 11 amino acids. The CDR3 loop is CAWSVRGEQYF. The CDR3 DNA is TGTGCCTGGAGTGTACGGGGCGAGCAGTACTTC. The complete variable domain, with remaining parts taken from reference TRBV30 and TRBJ2-7, reads SQTIHQWPATLVQPVGSPLSLECTVEGTSNPNLYWYRQAAGRGLQLLFYSVGIGQISSEVPQNLSASRPQDRQFILSSKKLLLSDSGFYLCAWSVRGEQYFGPGTRLTVT.

The V and J genes are TRBV6-1 and TRBJ1-4; D may be TRBD1 (5 bases). The germline gives CDR1 MNHNS, CDR2 SASEGT. The CDR3 is 15 amino acids. The ends were cut back, 3 bases at V and 10 bases at J, with 18 bases in the middle. The CDR3 coding sequence is TGTGCCAGCAGTGATTCTCCCCAGGGAGTCAGAAAACTGTTTTTT. Protein: CASSDSPQGVRKLFF.

The chain links TRBV7-6 to TRBJ1-1; D is ambiguous. Trimming left V 1 base short and J 0 bases short, with 9 bases between. CDR3 length: 15 amino acids. CDR1 SGHVS and CDR2 FNYEAQ come from the germline V gene. The CDR3 sequence: CASSLEAELNTEAFF. The DNA of the CDR3 is TGTGCCAGCAGCTTAGAGGCGGAGTTGAACACTGAAGCTTTCTTT.

The CDR3 DNA is TGTGCCAGCAGCTTGGCTGGGACAGGGATTACCATATATTTT. Its translation: CASSLAGTGITIYF. J is TRBJ1-3 and V is TRBV5-5, with 9 bases lining up with TRBD1. This CDR3 spans 14 amino acids. V shed 0 bases and J 10 bases; nucleotides not matched to a gene: 5. Germline V gene sequence: CDR1 SGHKS, CDR2 YYEKEE (reference sequence).

V and J are TRBV10-2 and TRBJ2-7; 12 bases are a match to TRBD2. The CDR3 covers 15 residues. CDR1 and CDR2 (germline): WSHSY, SAAADI. Losses at the gene ends were 5 bases for V and 0 bases for J; bases not matched to a gene: 2. The CDR3 nucleotides read TGCGCCAGCAGTAAGACTAGCGGGAGCTCCTACGAGCAGTACGTC. Residues: CASSKTSGSSYEQYV.

The J gene is TRBJ2-3, the V gene TRBV9; 8 bases map to TRBD2. The V gene end was trimmed by 0 bases and the J gene end by 0 bases; junction bases not matched to a gene: 3. This CDR3 comprises 16 residues. The germline V gene encodes CDR1 SGDLS and CDR2 YYNGEE. CDR3 residues: CASSVVSSGSTDTQYF. CDR3 coding DNA: TGTGCCAGCAGCGTAGTTTCTAGCGGGAGCACAGATACGCAGTATTTT.

V is TRBV4-1 and J is TRBJ1-6; 7 bases agree with TRBD1. This CDR3 comprises 16 residues. V gave up 1 base and J gave up 6 bases; unmatched junction bases: 6. CDR1 and CDR2 (germline): MGHRA, YSYEKL. CDR3 sequence (DNA): TGCGCCAGCAGCCAAGCGGAGGGACAGCTTAATTCACCCCTCCACTTT. Translated: CASSQAEGQLNSPLHF.

The chain couples TRBV5-4 to TRBJ2-7; a weak D match, TRBD2 (5 bases). Germline CDR1 reads SGHNT; CDR2 reads YYREEE (reference sequence). Trimming pared 0 bases from V and 1 base from J, leaving 17 bases between. The CDR3 extends over 17 amino acids. The CDR3 sequence is CASSLDRGAAVSYEQYF. The CDR3, as DNA: TGTGCCAGCAGCTTGGATCGGGGTGCGGCAGTTTCCTACGAGCAGTACTTC.

This clone has a handful of counts. The CDR3 here is CASSPRPDQPQHF. The DNA for the CDR3 is TGTGCCAGCAGCCCTCGCCCCGATCAGCCCCAGCATTTT. The V and J genes are TRBV9 and TRBJ1-5; no firm D call. Germline-derived CDR1 and CDR2 are SGDLS and YYNGEE. Trimming removed 4 bases at V and 5 bases at J, with 10 bases between. This CDR3 is 13 amino acids long.

This clone was found once. The chain joins TRBV9 to TRBJ2-2; 8 bases map to TRBD1. Germline trimming cut 4 bases from V and 5 bases from J; bases unmatched to any gene: 13. In germline, CDR1 is SGDLS, CDR2 YYNGEE. The CDR3 consists of 17 residues. Here the CDR3 DNA reads TGTGCCAGCAGCACGCTTAGGACAGGGTCGGGTACCGGGGAGCTGTTTTTT. It translates to CASSTLRTGSGTGELFF.

The chain joins TRBV7-8 to TRBJ2-1, with a possible D match to TRBD1 (5 bases). Germline V gives CDR1 SGHVS, CDR2 FQNEAQ. The V end lost 2 bases, the J end lost 4 bases, and 12 bases lay between the germline ends. The CDR3 runs 15 residues. The CDR3 sequence: CASSLSAGWYNEQFF. For the CDR3, the DNA is TGTGCCAGCAGCTTATCGGCAGGGTGGTACAATGAGCAGTTCTTC.

CDR3 region: CASSRSNTGELFF. CDR3 in DNA: TGTGCCAGCTCCCGGTCGAACACCGGGGAGCTGTTTTTT. This chain joins TRBV9 and TRBJ2-2; D ambiguous. Trimming removed 7 bases from V and 0 bases from J, with 7 bases in between. The length of the CDR3 is 13 residues. Germline CDR1 SGDLS, CDR2 YYNGEE.

This rearrangement joins TRBV19 to TRBJ2-1; D gene ambiguous. The V end lost 1 base, the J end lost 9 bases, and 13 bases lay between the germline ends. The CDR3 covers 14 residues. Germline CDR1 and CDR2: LNHDA and SQIVND (reference sequence). The CDR3 region is CASSIALTNGEQFF. In DNA, the CDR3 is TGTGCCAGTAGTATAGCTCTGACAAATGGTGAGCAGTTCTTC. Filled out from reference TRBV19 and TRBJ2-1, the complete variable domain reads DGGITQSPKYLFRKEGQNVTLSCEQNLNHDAMYWYRQDPGQGLRLIYYSQIVNDFQKGDIAEGYSVSREKKESFPLTVTSAQKNPTAFYLCASSIALTNGEQFFGPGTRLTVL.

The gene calls are TRBV15 and TRBJ2-7, with 8 nucleotides matching TRBD1. CDR3 size: 16 residues. Germline values: CDR1 LNHNV, CDR2 YYDKDF (reference sequence). V shed 1 base, J shed 4 bases, and the junction held 9 bases outside the gene matches. The CDR3 reads CATSRALQGVGYEQYF. The CDR3 DNA reads TGTGCCACCAGCAGAGCCTTACAGGGGGTTGGGTACGAGCAGTACTTC.

This clone is medium-sized within its sample. J is TRBJ1-1 and V is TRBV11-2; D ambiguous. Per the germline V gene, CDR1 is SGHAT and CDR2 is FQNNGV. This CDR3 contains 13 residues. The V end lost 2 bases, the J end lost 1 base, and 5 bases lay between the germline ends. The CDR3 DNA reads TGTGCCAGCAGCTTATGGGGGAACACTGAAGCTTTCTTT. Translated: CASSLWGNTEAFF.

The chain has TRBV9 and TRBJ2-7; 7 bases are a match to TRBD1. This CDR3 contains 13 residues. Germline CDR1 is SGDLS and CDR2 is YYNGEE. Losses at the gene ends were 9 bases for V and 5 bases for J; bases not matched to a gene: 11. The CDR3 nucleotides are TGTGCCATTCCTAGACAGGGTAAGGACGAGCAGTACGTC. It yields the protein CAIPRQGKDEQYV.

The rearrangement links TRBV7-9 to TRBJ2-1; D unresolved. Trimming removed 2 bases at V and 6 bases at J, with 8 bases between. Germline CDR1 is SEHNR and CDR2 is FQNEAQ (reference sequence). The CDR3 has 13 residues. CDR3 sequence: CASSLLVLNEQFF. The CDR3 DNA sequence: TGTGCCAGCAGCTTATTAGTGCTCAATGAGCAGTTCTTC.